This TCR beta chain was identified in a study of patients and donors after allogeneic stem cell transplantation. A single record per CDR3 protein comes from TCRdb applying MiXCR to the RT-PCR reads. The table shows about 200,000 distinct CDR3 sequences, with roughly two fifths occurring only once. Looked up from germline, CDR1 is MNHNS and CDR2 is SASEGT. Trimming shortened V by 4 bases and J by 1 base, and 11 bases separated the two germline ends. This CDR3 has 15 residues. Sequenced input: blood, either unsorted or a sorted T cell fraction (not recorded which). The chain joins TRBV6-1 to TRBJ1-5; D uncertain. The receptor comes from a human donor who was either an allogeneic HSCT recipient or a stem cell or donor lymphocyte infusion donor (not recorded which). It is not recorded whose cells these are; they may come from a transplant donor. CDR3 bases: TGTGCCAGCAGTGCTTACCTGGGAAGCAATCAGCCCCAGCATTTT. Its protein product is CASSAYLGSNQPQHF.